These 10 T cell receptor beta chains came from one sample sequenced in a study of T cell repertoires in cytomegalovirus infection. TCRdb fed the reads into MiXCR, producing one record per CDR3 protein. The table records 350,000 to 400,000 distinct CDR3 sequences, just under 35% of them present only once. No antigens are known for them. The input for sequencing was cultured PBMCs, taken from culture after CMV antigen stimulation. Every receptor here comes from a human donor in good health (CMV status not recorded). Some clones in this sample may be carry-over from other donors' samples.

This clonotype was found a few times. The V and J genes are TRBV4-1 and TRBJ2-7; no clear D. The CDR3 sequence is 14 residues long. The V end lost 1 base, the J end lost 2 bases, and 9 bases lay between the germline ends. Germline CDR1 and CDR2: MGHRA and YSYEKL. The CDR3: CASSQVPGTYEQYF. For the CDR3, the DNA is TGCGCCAGCAGCCAAGTTCCAGGAACCTACGAGCAGTACTTC.

V is TRBV11-2 and J is TRBJ2-3; 16 positions agree with TRBD2. V lost 5 bases to trimming and J lost 3 bases; unmatched junction nucleotides: 11. The germline V gene has CDR1 SGHAT and CDR2 FQNNGV. The CDR3 covers 19 residues. The CDR3 loop reads CASSPLPGLAGGPTDTQYF. In nucleotides, the CDR3 is TGTGCCAGCAGCCCACTCCCGGGACTAGCGGGAGGGCCAACAGATACGCAGTATTTT.

The chain recombines TRBV7-9 with TRBJ1-4, with a possible D match to TRBD1 (5 bases). The germline gives CDR1 SEHNR, CDR2 FQNEAQ (reference sequence). Between the trimmed V and J ends, which lost 4 bases and 8 bases, there was a span of 14 bases. This CDR3 is built from 14 residues. The CDR3 nucleotides read TGTGCCAGCAGCTCCCCCGAGGGGCGAGAAAAACTGTTTTTT. Translation: CASSSPEGREKLFF.

This clonotype was observed a single time. The V call is TRBV6-8, the J call TRBJ2-4; 8 positions agree with TRBD1. The CDR3 consists of 13 residues. CDR1 is MNHGY and CDR2 is SAAAGT in the germline V gene. J gave up 15 bases and V 10 bases, and 17 bases lay outside the gene matches. The CDR3 region is CATATGQARSRYF. The CDR3 DNA follows: TGTGCCACCGCTACGGGACAGGCCCGGTCGAGGTACTTC.

This clonotype was detected only a few times. This chain links TRBV19 with TRBJ2-2; maybe TRBD1 (5 bases). This CDR3 has 16 residues. Germline values: CDR1 LNHDA, CDR2 SQIVND (reference sequence). Trimming took 3 bases from V and 1 from J, leaving 12 bases between them. CDR3 residues: CASSIFLQVNTGELFF. The CDR3 coding sequence is TGTGCCAGTAGTATCTTTCTACAGGTGAACACCGGGGAGCTGTTTTTT.

This clonotype was counted only a few times. The chain recombines TRBV19 with TRBJ1-1; TRBD1 matches at 8 bases. The germline V gene encodes CDR1 LNHDA and CDR2 SQIVND (reference sequence). The J segment lost 5 bases and the V segment lost 7 bases, leaving 9 bases of the junction unmatched. CDR3 size: 14 residues. The CDR3 region has the DNA TGTGCCAGTATCAGAGGACAGGGAAGAACTGAAGCTTTCTTT. Translated: CASIRGQGRTEAFF.

This clonotype was counted ten times or more. In nucleotides, the CDR3 is TGTGCCAGCAGCTTAGGGGGGCAGGGGCGCATGAACACTGAAGCTTTCTTT. Its translation: CASSLGGQGRMNTEAFF. The gene calls are TRBV7-9 and TRBJ1-1, with D perhaps matching TRBD1 (6 bases). The CDR3 extends over 17 amino acids. V dropped 1 base and J dropped 0 bases, with 15 bases sitting between them. Per the germline V gene, CDR1 is SEHNR and CDR2 is FQNEAQ (reference sequence).

The chain couples TRBV20-1 to TRBJ1-2; D unclear. CDR3 length: 12 residues. Trimming cost V 3 bases and J 2 bases, with 7 bases left between them. Germline loops: CDR1 DFQATT, CDR2 SNEGSKA (reference sequence). The CDR3 region is CSASQQNYGYTF. DNA of the CDR3: TGCAGTGCTAGTCAACAGAACTATGGCTACACCTTC.

V gene TRBV28 combines with J gene TRBJ2-5; 12 nucleotides line up with TRBD2. Germline V CDR1 and CDR2: MDHEN, SYDVKM. J was trimmed by 7 bases and V by 5 bases; bases with no gene match: 8. The CDR3 consists of 15 residues. CDR3 in DNA: TGTGCCAGCAGTCGAAGGACTAGCGGGACAGCGACCCAGTACTTC. It specifies CASSRRTSGTATQYF.

V usage is TRBV29-1 and J usage is TRBJ2-3, with TRBD2 identical over 9 bases. Per germline, CDR1 SQVTM and CDR2 ANQGSEA. The CDR3 is 13 amino acids. The ends lost 7 bases at V and 2 bases at J; junction bases unmatched: 4. Written as DNA, the CDR3 is TGCAGCGCCGGACTAGCGCTCACAGATACGCAGTATTTT. Residues: CSAGLALTDTQYF.